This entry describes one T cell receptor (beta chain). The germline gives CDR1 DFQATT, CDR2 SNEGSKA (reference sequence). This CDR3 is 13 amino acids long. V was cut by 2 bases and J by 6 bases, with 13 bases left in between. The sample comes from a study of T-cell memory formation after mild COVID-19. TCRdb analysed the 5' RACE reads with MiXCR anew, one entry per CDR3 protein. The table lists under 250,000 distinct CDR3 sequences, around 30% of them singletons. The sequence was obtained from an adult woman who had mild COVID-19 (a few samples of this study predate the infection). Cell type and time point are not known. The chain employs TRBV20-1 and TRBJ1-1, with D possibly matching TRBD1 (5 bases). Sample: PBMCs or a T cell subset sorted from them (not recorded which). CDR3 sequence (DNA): TGCAGTGCTAGAAGGGTGGTGGGGGCTGAAGCTTTCTTT. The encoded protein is CSARRVVGAEAFF.